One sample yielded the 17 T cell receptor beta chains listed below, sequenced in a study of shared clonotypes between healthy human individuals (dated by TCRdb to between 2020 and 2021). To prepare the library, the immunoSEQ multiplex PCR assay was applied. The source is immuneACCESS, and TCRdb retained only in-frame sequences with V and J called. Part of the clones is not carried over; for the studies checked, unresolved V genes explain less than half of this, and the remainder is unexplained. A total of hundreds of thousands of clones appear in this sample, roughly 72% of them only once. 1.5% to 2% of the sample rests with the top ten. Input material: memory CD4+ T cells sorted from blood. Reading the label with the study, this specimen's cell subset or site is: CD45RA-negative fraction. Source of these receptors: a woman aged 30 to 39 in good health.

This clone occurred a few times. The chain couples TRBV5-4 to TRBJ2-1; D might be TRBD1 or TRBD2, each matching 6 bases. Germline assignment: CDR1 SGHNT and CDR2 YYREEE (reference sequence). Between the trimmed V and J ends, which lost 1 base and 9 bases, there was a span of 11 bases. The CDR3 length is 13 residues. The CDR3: CASSLKGGIEQFF. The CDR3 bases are TGTGCCAGCAGCTTGAAGGGGGGCATTGAGCAGTTCTTC.

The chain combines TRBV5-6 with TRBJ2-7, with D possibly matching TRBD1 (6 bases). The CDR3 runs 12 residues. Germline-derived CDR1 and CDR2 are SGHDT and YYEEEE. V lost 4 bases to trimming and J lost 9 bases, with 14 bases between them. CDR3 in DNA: TGTGCCAGCAGCACCAAACAGGGTACGCAGTACTTC. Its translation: CASSTKQGTQYF.

The CDR3 DNA is TGTGCCAGTAGTATGGGGACTTTCACCGGGGAGCTGTTTTTT. This encodes CASSMGTFTGELFF. The chain has TRBV19 and TRBJ2-2; possible D gene TRBD2, 6 bases. CDR1 and CDR2 (germline): LNHDA, SQIVND (reference sequence). Deletions cut 3 bases from V and 4 bases from J, with 9 bases between. The CDR3 consists of 14 residues.

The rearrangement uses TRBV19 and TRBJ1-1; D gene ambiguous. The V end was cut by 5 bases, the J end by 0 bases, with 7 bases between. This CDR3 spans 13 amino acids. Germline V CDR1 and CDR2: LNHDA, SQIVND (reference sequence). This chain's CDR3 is CASSDRMNTEAFF. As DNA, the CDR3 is TGTGCCAGTAGTGATAGGATGAACACTGAAGCTTTCTTT. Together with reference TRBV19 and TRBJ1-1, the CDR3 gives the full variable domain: DGGITQSPKYLFRKEGQNVTLSCEQNLNHDAMYWYRQDPGQGLRLIYYSQIVNDFQKGDIAEGYSVSREKKESFPLTVTSAQKNPTAFYLCASSDRMNTEAFFGQGTRLTVV.

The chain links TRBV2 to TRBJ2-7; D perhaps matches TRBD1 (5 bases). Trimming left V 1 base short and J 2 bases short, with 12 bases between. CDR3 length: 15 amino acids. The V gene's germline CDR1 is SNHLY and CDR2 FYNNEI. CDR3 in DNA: TGTGCCAGCAGTGAAGTCAGGACCAGGGCCTACGAGCAGTACTTC. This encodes CASSEVRTRAYEQYF.

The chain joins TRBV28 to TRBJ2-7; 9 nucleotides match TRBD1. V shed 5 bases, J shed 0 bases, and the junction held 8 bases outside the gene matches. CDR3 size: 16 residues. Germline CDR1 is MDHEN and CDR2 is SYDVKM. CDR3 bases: TGTGCCAGCAGTATGGGGACAGGGTTTTCCTCCTACGAGCAGTACTTC. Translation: CASSMGTGFSSYEQYF.

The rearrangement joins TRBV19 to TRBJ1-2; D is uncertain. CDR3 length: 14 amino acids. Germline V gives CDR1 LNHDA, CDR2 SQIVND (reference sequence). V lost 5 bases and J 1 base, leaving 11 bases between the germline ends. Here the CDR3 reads CASSLRGFNYGYTF. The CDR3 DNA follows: TGTGCCAGTAGTCTACGTGGGTTTAACTATGGCTACACCTTC. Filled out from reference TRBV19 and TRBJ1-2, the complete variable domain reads DGGITQSPKYLFRKEGQNVTLSCEQNLNHDAMYWYRQDPGQGLRLIYYSQIVNDFQKGDIAEGYSVSREKKESFPLTVTSAQKNPTAFYLCASSLRGFNYGYTFGSGTRLTVV.

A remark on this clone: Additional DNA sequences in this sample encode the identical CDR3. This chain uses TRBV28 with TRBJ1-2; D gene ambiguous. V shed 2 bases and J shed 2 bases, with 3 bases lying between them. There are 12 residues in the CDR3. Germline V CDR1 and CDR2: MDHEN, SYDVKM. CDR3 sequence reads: CASSLINYGYTF. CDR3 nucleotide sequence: TGTGCCAGCAGTTTAATCAACTATGGCTACACCTTC.

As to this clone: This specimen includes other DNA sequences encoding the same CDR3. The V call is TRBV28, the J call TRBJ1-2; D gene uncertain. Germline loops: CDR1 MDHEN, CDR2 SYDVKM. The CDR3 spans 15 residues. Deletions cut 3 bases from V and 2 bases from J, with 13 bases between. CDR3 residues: CASSLKGPLNYGYTF. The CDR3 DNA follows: TGTGCCAGCAGTTTGAAAGGTCCTCTCAACTATGGCTACACCTTC.

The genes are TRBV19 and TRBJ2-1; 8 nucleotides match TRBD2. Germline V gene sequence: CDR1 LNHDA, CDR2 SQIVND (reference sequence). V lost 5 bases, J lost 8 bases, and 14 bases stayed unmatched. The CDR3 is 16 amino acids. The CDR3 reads CASSSMTSDRRDEQFF. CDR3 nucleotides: TGTGCCAGTAGTTCGATGACTAGCGACAGGAGGGATGAGCAGTTCTTC. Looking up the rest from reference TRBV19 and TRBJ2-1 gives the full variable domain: DGGITQSPKYLFRKEGQNVTLSCEQNLNHDAMYWYRQDPGQGLRLIYYSQIVNDFQKGDIAEGYSVSREKKESFPLTVTSAQKNPTAFYLCASSSMTSDRRDEQFFGPGTRLTVL.

CDR3 protein: CASSLGQGLEQFF. The CDR3 DNA sequence: TGTGCCAGCAGCCTGGGACAGGGGCTTGAGCAGTTCTTC. The chain carries TRBV28 and TRBJ2-1, with 10 nucleotides matching TRBD1. CDR1 and CDR2 (germline): MDHEN, SYDVKM. Unmatched junction bases numbered 5, after V lost 6 bases and J lost 9 bases. The CDR3 consists of 13 residues.

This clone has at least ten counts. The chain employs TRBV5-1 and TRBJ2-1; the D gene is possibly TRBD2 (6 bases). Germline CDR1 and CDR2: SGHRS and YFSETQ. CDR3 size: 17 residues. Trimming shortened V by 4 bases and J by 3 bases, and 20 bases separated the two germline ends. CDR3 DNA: TGCGCCAGCAGCCCGAACTCTATGGGGACTGGCTACAATGAGCAGTTCTTC. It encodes CASSPNSMGTGYNEQFF.

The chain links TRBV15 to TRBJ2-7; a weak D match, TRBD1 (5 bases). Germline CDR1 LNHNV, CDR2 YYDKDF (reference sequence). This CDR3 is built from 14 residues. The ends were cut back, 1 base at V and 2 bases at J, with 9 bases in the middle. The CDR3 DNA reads TGTGCCACCAGCAGAGGCACAGGAACCTACGAGCAGTACTTC. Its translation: CATSRGTGTYEQYF.

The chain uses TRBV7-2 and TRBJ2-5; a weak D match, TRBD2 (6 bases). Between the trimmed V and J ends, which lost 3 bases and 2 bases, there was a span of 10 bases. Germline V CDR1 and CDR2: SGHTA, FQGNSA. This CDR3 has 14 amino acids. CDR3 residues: CASSFGGAQETQYF. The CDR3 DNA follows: TGTGCCAGCAGCTTCGGCGGGGCTCAAGAGACCCAGTACTTC.

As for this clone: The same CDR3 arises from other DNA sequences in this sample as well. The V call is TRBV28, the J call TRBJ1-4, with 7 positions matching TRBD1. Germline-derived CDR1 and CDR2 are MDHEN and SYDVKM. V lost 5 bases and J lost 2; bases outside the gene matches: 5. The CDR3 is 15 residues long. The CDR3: CASSGQGGTNEKLFF. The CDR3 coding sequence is TGTGCCAGCAGTGGCCAGGGGGGCACTAATGAAAAACTGTTTTTT.

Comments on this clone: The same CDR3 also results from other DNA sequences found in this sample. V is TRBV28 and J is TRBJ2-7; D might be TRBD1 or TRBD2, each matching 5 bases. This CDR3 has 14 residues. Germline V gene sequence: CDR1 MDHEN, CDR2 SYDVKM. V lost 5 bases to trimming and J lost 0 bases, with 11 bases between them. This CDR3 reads CASSRPGSSYEQYF. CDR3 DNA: TGTGCCAGCAGTCGTCCAGGGAGCTCCTACGAGCAGTACTTC.

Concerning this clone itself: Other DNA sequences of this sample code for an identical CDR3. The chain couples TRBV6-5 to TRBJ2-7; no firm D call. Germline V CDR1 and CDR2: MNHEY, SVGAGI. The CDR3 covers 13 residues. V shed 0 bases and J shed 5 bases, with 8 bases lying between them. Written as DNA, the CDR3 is TGTGCCAGCAGTTACTCGCGCGTCCACGAGCAGTACTTC. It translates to CASSYSRVHEQYF.